The clone carrying this T cell receptor beta chain was seen a few times. The antigen is unknown. TCRdb independently ran MiXCR on the reads; one entry per CDR3 protein. The sample consists of fewer than 300,000 distinct CDR3 sequences, roughly a quarter of them appearing once. Per germline, CDR1 SEHNR and CDR2 FQNEAQ (reference sequence). The CDR3 sequence is 18 residues long. V lost 4 bases, J lost 0 bases, and 16 bases lay in between. The data derive from a study of T cell repertoires in cytomegalovirus infection. Study summary: Evidence of both CMV infection and a matching HLA type came from public TCR beta signatures.

Study-level points and caveats: Totalled public TCR beta family frequency picked out people who carried CMV plus the relevant HLA. In two of eight donors, the top clonotype was HLA-C-restricted CMV-specific.

The chain has TRBV7-9 and TRBJ1-6, with D uncertain. The receptor was derived from a human donor in good health (CMV status not recorded). Some clones in this sample may be carry-over from other donors' samples. The sample was PBMCs. CDR3 nucleotide sequence: TGTGCCAGCAGCTCCAATCAGGTTCTTAACTCCTATAATTCACCCCTCCACTTT. This encodes CASSSNQVLNSYNSPLHF. The full variable domain, in which reference TRBV7-9 and TRBJ1-6 provide the parts outside the CDR3, is DTGVSQNPRHKITKRGQNVTFRCDPISEHNRLYWYRQTLGQGPEFLTYFQNEAQLEKSRLLSDRFSAERPKGSFSTLEIQRTEQGDSAMYLCASSSNQVLNSYNSPLHFGNGTRLTVT.